This T cell receptor (beta chain) is drawn from a study of post-analysis software for immune sequencing data. In the study overall: Relapsing-remitting, secondary progressive and progressive-relapsing forms made up the multiple sclerosis disease courses.

Study-level points and caveats: TRBV5-6, TRBV5-1 and TRBV20-1 belonged to a set of a handful of TRBV segments that were more frequent in patients than controls. Normalized Chao1 diversity in multiple sclerosis patients fell significantly below that of controls. Under the F measure, samples that were prepared in one batch clustered strongly together.

Ten or more counts support this clonotype. Its target is not known. cDNA libraries for TCR beta contained unique molecular identifiers. About 540,000 cDNA molecules were obtained from roughly 1.1 to 9.2 million T cells. TCRdb ran MiXCR on the PCR reads and lists one entry per CDR3 protein. This table has about 800,000 distinct CDR3 sequences, approximately 30% appearing once. With V trimmed by 7 bases and J by 8 bases, 8 bases remained unmatched. The germline V gene encodes CDR1 SQVTM and CDR2 ANQGSEA. This CDR3 region has 14 residues. The sequencing sample was made of blood. The chain has TRBV29-1 and TRBJ2-1; 13 nucleotides line up with TRBD2. The source is a girl aged 10 to 17 with multiple sclerosis. DNA of the CDR3: TGCAGCGCCCGGACTAGCGGGAGTGGCTATGAGCAGTTCTTC. Translating it yields CSARTSGSGYEQFF.